The 18 T cell receptor beta chains in this list originate from one sample, sequenced in a study of CD8 T cells in Susac syndrome. The authors reverse transcribed about 0.5 to 1 ug RNA with random hexamers. TCRdb recomputed calls from the immunoSEQ multiplex PCR reads with MiXCR, one row per CDR3 protein. This table holds about 150,000 distinct CDR3 sequences, 90% to 96% found once. Sequenced sample: CD4+ T cells from PBMCs. The receptors originated from a human donor with Susac syndrome.

This clonotype was picked up a small number of times. This chain joins TRBV7-2 and TRBJ1-3; tentatively, D is TRBD1 (6 bases). V was trimmed by 5 bases and J by 0 bases, leaving 11 bases between them. This CDR3 region has 15 residues. Germline V gene lookup returns CDR1 SGHTA and CDR2 FQGNSA. In nucleotides, the CDR3 is TGTGCCAGCAGCCCCCGGGGGGCCTCTGGAAACACCATATATTTT. Protein: CASSPRGASGNTIYF.

The chain uses TRBV20-1 and TRBJ2-7; 12 bases are shared with TRBD2. J gave up 1 base and V 6 bases, and 7 bases lay outside the gene matches. The length of the CDR3 is 15 residues. CDR1 is DFQATT, CDR2 SNEGSKA, per germline (reference sequence). CDR3 sequence: CSARLLAGGSYEQYF. In nucleotides, the CDR3 is TGCAGTGCCCGTCTACTAGCGGGGGGATCCTACGAGCAGTACTTC.

This rearrangement joins TRBV27 to TRBJ2-2, with TRBD2 as a possible D gene (5 bases). This CDR3 has 15 residues. Germline V gives CDR1 MNHEY, CDR2 SMNVEV (reference sequence). The germline V and J ends were trimmed by 2 bases and 7 bases, with 14 bases remaining between them. The chain's CDR3 is CASSLEGLANGELFF. CDR3 nucleotide sequence: TGTGCCAGCAGTTTAGAAGGACTGGCGAACGGGGAGCTGTTTTTT.

CDR3 sequence (DNA): TGCAGCGTTCGGGGTGGGGAGACCCAGTACTTC. This encodes CSVRGGETQYF. This chain links TRBV29-1 with TRBJ2-5, with a possible D match to TRBD2 (5 bases). The CDR3 is 11 amino acids. Germline V gives CDR1 SQVTM, CDR2 ANQGSEA. V was trimmed by 5 bases and J by 5 bases, leaving 9 bases between them.

The chain couples TRBV20-1 to TRBJ1-3; D ambiguous. The V end was cut by 6 bases, the J end by 0 bases, with 9 bases between. The CDR3 totals 13 residues. Germline loops: CDR1 DFQATT, CDR2 SNEGSKA (reference sequence). The CDR3 coding sequence is TGCAGTGCCCCCCGGAACTCTGGAAACACCATATATTTT. As protein: CSAPRNSGNTIYF.

The genes are TRBV7-9 and TRBJ2-1; 11 nucleotides align to TRBD2. Germline lookup yields CDR1 SEHNR and CDR2 FQNEAQ (reference sequence). Trimming at V came to 8 bases and at J to 5 bases, leaving 5 bases not matched to a gene. The CDR3 extends over 14 amino acids. The CDR3 here is CASVGGLADNEQFF. CDR3 in DNA: TGTGCCAGCGTAGGGGGACTAGCGGACAATGAGCAGTTCTTC.

The chain recombines TRBV18 with TRBJ2-1, with 9 bases identical to TRBD2. The CDR3 spans 14 residues. Germline V CDR1 and CDR2: KGHSH, LQKENI. J gave up 8 bases and V 2 bases, and 4 bases lay outside the gene matches. The CDR3 loop reads CASSPAGGPDEQFF. CDR3 DNA sequence: TGTGCCAGCTCACCAGCGGGAGGGCCAGATGAGCAGTTCTTC. Variable domain in full (rest from reference TRBV18 and TRBJ2-1): NAGVMQNPRHLVRRRGQEARLRCSPMKGHSHVYWYRQLPEEGLKFMVYLQKENIIDESGMPKERFSAEFPKEGPSILRIQQVVRGDSAAYFCASSPAGGPDEQFFGPGTRLTVL.

The chain joins TRBV2 to TRBJ2-7; D gene unclear. The CDR3 extends over 9 amino acids. Trimming removed 6 bases from V and 5 bases from J, with 2 bases in between. CDR1 is SNHLY and CDR2 is FYNNEI in the germline V gene. CDR3 region: CASRNEQYF. As DNA, the CDR3 is TGTGCCAGCAGGAACGAGCAGTACTTC.

The genes are TRBV6-2 or TRBV6-3 and TRBJ1-2, with 7 bases that match TRBD1. The CDR3 runs to 15 residues. Per germline, CDR1 MNHEY and CDR2 SVGEGT. The V gene end was trimmed by 7 bases and the J gene end by 2 bases; junction bases not matched to a gene: 10. The CDR3 loop is CASNRGEGANYGYTF. Here the CDR3 DNA reads TGTGCCAGCAACCGTGGGGAGGGGGCCAACTATGGCTACACCTTC.

In its sample, this clonotype was seen a few times. This chain links TRBV20-1 with TRBJ2-2; D is uncertain. The ends were cut back, 3 bases at V and 0 bases at J, with 8 bases in the middle. The germline V gene has CDR1 DFQATT and CDR2 SNEGSKA (reference sequence). The CDR3 extends over 14 amino acids. CDR3 protein: CSARTGANTGELFF. Here the CDR3 DNA reads TGCAGTGCTAGGACTGGCGCGAACACCGGGGAGCTGTTTTTT.

Here the CDR3 reads CSARMGTDNQPQHF. Here the CDR3 DNA reads TGCAGTGCTAGAATGGGGACAGATAATCAGCCCCAGCATTTT. The rearrangement uses TRBV20-1 and TRBJ1-5; TRBD1 agrees at 7 bases. Per germline, CDR1 DFQATT and CDR2 SNEGSKA (reference sequence). This CDR3 has 14 amino acids. Trimming cost V 2 bases and J 4 bases; bases outside gene matches: 5.

The rearrangement uses TRBV4-1 and TRBJ1-3, with unresolved D. CDR1 and CDR2 from the germline V gene are MGHRA and YSYEKL. The CDR3 extends over 14 amino acids. Trimming pared 2 bases from V and 0 bases from J, leaving 5 bases between. In DNA form, the CDR3 reads TGCGCCAGCAGCCAACCCCCCTCTGGAAACACCATATATTTT. Translation gives CASSQPPSGNTIYF.

The chain combines TRBV28 with TRBJ1-2, with a possible D match to TRBD1 (5 bases). V was cut by 3 bases and J by 8 bases, with 16 bases left in between. Germline V gene data show CDR1 as MDHEN and CDR2 as SYDVKM. This CDR3 has 14 amino acids. The CDR3 DNA sequence: TGTGCCAGCAGTTTGGGCCAGGGAAAGGAAGGCTACACCTTC. Protein: CASSLGQGKEGYTF.

This clonotype was found once. The V gene is TRBV24-1, the J gene TRBJ2-1; possible D gene TRBD2, 7 bases. The CDR3 sequence is 14 residues long. CDR1 is KGHDR and CDR2 is SFDVKD in the germline V gene. V lost 3 bases and J 7 bases, leaving 12 bases between the germline ends. The CDR3 spells CATSDPRGGNEQFF. The CDR3 DNA reads as TGTGCCACCAGTGATCCCAGGGGAGGGAATGAGCAGTTCTTC.

The chain is built from TRBV7-9 and TRBJ2-1; unclear D gene. In germline, CDR1 is SEHNR, CDR2 FQNEAQ (reference sequence). Between the trimmed V and J ends, which lost 1 base and 9 bases, there was a span of 4 bases. This CDR3 spans 11 amino acids. DNA of the CDR3: TGTGCCAGCAGCTTAGAGGGTGAGCAGTTCTTC. This encodes CASSLEGEQFF.

The V and J genes are TRBV29-1 and TRBJ1-1; tentatively, D is TRBD1 (5 bases). Germline V CDR1 and CDR2: SQVTM, ANQGSEA. Trimming stripped 3 bases from V and 2 bases from J, with 10 bases between. The CDR3 has 13 amino acids. The CDR3 DNA reads TGCAGCGTTGAGGCGCAGGGCAACACTGAAGCTTTCTTT. Encoded protein: CSVEAQGNTEAFF.

The sample holds one count of this clonotype. The chain carries TRBV20-1 and TRBJ1-1; no definite D call. Trimming pared 2 bases from V and 7 bases from J, leaving 8 bases between. This CDR3 spans 11 amino acids. Germline CDR1 and CDR2: DFQATT and SNEGSKA (reference sequence). The CDR3 DNA is TGCAGTGCTAGAATCCGGGGTGAAGCTTTCTTT. This gives the protein CSARIRGEAFF.

The gene calls are TRBV2 and TRBJ2-7, with 8 nucleotides matching TRBD1. The CDR3 runs 12 residues. Losses at the gene ends were 7 bases for V and 12 bases for J; bases not matched to a gene: 11. Germline V CDR1 and CDR2: SNHLY, FYNNEI. The CDR3 loop is CASNTGTGNRYF. In DNA, the CDR3 is TGTGCCAGCAACACCGGGACAGGCAATCGGTACTTC.